This is a list of T cell receptor beta chains from one sample in a study of shared clonotypes between healthy human individuals. The assay was immunoSEQ multiplex PCR, and TCRdb's table has in-frame clones only and misses some. The sample has roughly 1,100,000 clones, about 75% seen once. Sequencing used memory CD4+ T cells sorted from blood. The receptors here all came from a man younger than 30 in good health. Each CDR3 is given with its conserved first and last residue. A D gene is named only where the DNA matches it firmly. Some rows mark clone size as missing; the rest say once, few, many or name a class of expanded clone.

cdr3_length	v_call	j_call	d_call	clone_size	cdr3_nt	cdr3_aa
17	TRBV11-2	TRBJ2-2	-	-	TGTGCCAGCAGCAAAAGGGGGGGCGGAGAGAACACCGGGGAGCTGTTTTTT	CASSKRGGGENTGELFF
17	TRBV7-8	TRBJ1-1	-	-	TGTGCCAGCAGCTTAGGCTCAACTACAAGGGGGAGTCCTGAAGCTTTCTTT	CASSLGSTTRGSPEAFF
15	TRBV25-1	TRBJ1-2	-	-	TGTGCCAGCAGTGAATTCGGGGCAGCTAACTATGGCTACACCTTC	CASSEFGAANYGYTF
13	TRBV30	TRBJ1-1	TRBD1	once	TGTGCCTGGGGGACAGGGTTGCTCGCTGAAGCTTTCTTT	CAWGTGLLAEAFF
11	TRBV7-8	TRBJ2-1	-	-	TGTGCCAGCAGCCGGGGGAATGAGCAGTTCTTC	CASSRGNEQFF
13	TRBV5-1	TRBJ2-3	-	-	TGCGCCAGCAGCCCTGGGGCCGAAGATACGCAGTATTTT	CASSPGAEDTQYF
12	TRBV6-5	TRBJ1-1	-	-	TGTGCCACGGGCAGGGGAAGCACTGAAGCTTTCTTT	CATGRGSTEAFF
15	TRBV6-1	TRBJ1-2	-	-	TGTGCCAGCAGTAGAGACGGCACTTCTAACTATGGCTACACCTTC	CASSRDGTSNYGYTF
12	TRBV7-2	TRBJ1-2	-	-	TGTGCCAGCAGCTTGACTAACTATGGCTACACCTTC	CASSLTNYGYTF
15	TRBV30	TRBJ1-1	-	-	TGTGCCTGGAGTGGAGGACAGAGCCTGAACACTGAAGCTTTCTTT	CAWSGGQSLNTEAFF
12	TRBV28	TRBJ2-1	-	-	TGTGCCAGCAGTTCCGCCCCCCCAGGGCAGTTCTTC	CASSSAPPGQFF
15	TRBV5-1	TRBJ1-2	-	-	TGCGCCAGCAGACCCGGCCCCCAGGGCTCCTATGGCTACACCTTC	CASRPGPQGSYGYTF
14	TRBV2	TRBJ1-1	-	-	TGTGCCAGCAGTACCCTGAGGGCGAACACTGAAGCTTTCTTT	CASSTLRANTEAFF
14	TRBV29-1	TRBJ2-2	-	-	TGCAGCGTTGATTCTGACCAGGGAACCGGGGAGCTGTTTTTT	CSVDSDQGTGELFF
14	TRBV30	TRBJ1-3	-	-	TGTGCCTGGAGTCCGGGACCCTCTGGAAACACCATATATTTT	CAWSPGPSGNTIYF
14	TRBV9	TRBJ1-2	TRBD1	-	TGTGCCAGCAGCGCCCGGACAGGCGAGGGTGGCTACACCTTC	CASSARTGEGGYTF
15	TRBV5-8	TRBJ2-5	TRBD2	-	TGTGCCAGCAGCTTGGGACTAGCGGGGGGACTTTACCAGTACTTC	CASSLGLAGGLYQYF
13	TRBV6-4	TRBJ2-5	-	-	TGTGCCAGCAGTGCGGAGATACAAGAGACCCAGTACTTC	CASSAEIQETQYF
17	TRBV5-4	TRBJ1-3	TRBD1	-	TGTGCCAGCAGCTTTGGTACAGGGGGCGCCTCTGGAAACACCATATATTTT	CASSFGTGGASGNTIYF
12	TRBV10-1	TRBJ2-3	-	-	TGCGCCAGCAGTGTGAGAAAAGATACGCAGTATTTT	CASSVRKDTQYF
15	TRBV5-1	TRBJ1-6	TRBD1	-	TGTGCCAGCAGCTTCCGGGACAGGGTATATTCACCCCTCCACTTT	CASSFRDRVYSPLHF
15	TRBV30	TRBJ2-7	-	-	TGTGCCTGGAGTGAGTTAGCCCAAGCGGGCTACGAGCAGTACTTC	CAWSELAQAGYEQYF
12	TRBV30	TRBJ2-7	-	-	TGTGCCTGGGGGCCAAGCTCCTACGAGCAGTACTTC	CAWGPSSYEQYF
12	TRBV30	TRBJ1-2	-	-	TGTGCCTGGTCAATCCGGACGGACGGCTACACCTTC	CAWSIRTDGYTF
14	TRBV6-6	TRBJ2-5	TRBD2	once	TGTGCCAGCACTTCTAGCGGGGGTTTGGAGACCCAGTACTTC	CASTSSGGLETQYF
13	TRBV6-1	TRBJ1-2	TRBD1	few	TGTGCCAGCAGTGAGGGACAGCCATATGGCTACACCTTC	CASSEGQPYGYTF
15	TRBV7-8	TRBJ1-6	-	few	TGTGCCAGCAGCGGGCAGGCGGCACATAATTCACCCCTCCACTTT	CASSGQAAHNSPLHF
16	TRBV7-6	TRBJ2-3	-	-	TGTGCCAGCAGCCCGGTGGGGGGGCCGGTCACAGATACGCAGTATTTT	CASSPVGGPVTDTQYF
15	TRBV5-1	TRBJ1-6	-	-	TGCGCCAGCAGCCCACAGGGTTCAGAAAGCTCACCCCTCCACTTT	CASSPQGSESSPLHF
14	TRBV19	TRBJ2-7	-	-	TGTGCCAGTAGTATCGATGGGACCTCCTACGAGCAGTACTTC	CASSIDGTSYEQYF
14	TRBV2	TRBJ1-2	TRBD1	-	TGTGCCAGCAGTGTATTAACAGGGGGCAGTGGCTACACCTTC	CASSVLTGGSGYTF
15	TRBV19	TRBJ2-7	-	few	TGTGCCAGTAGGGCCGGGACCTCACCCAACTACGAGCAGTACTTC	CASRAGTSPNYEQYF
16	TRBV19	TRBJ1-6	TRBD1	-	TGTGCCAGTACTCCGACAGGGGCGAAAAATAATTCACCCCTCCACTTT	CASTPTGAKNNSPLHF
20	TRBV14	TRBJ2-7	TRBD2	-	TGTGCCAGCAGCCAAGAGTCCTGGGGACTTAGCGGGACCTACTCCTACGAGCAGTACTTC	CASSQESWGLSGTYSYEQYF
11	TRBV12-5	TRBJ1-5	-	-	TGTGCTAGTGGGTATAATCAGCCCCAGCATTTT	CASGYNQPQHF
14	TRBV30	TRBJ2-2	TRBD1	many	TGTGCCTCCAGAGGACAGGCGAACACCGGGGAGCTGTTTTTT	CASRGQANTGELFF
14	TRBV2	TRBJ1-5	TRBD1	-	TGTGCCAGTAAACCGGGACAGGGCAATCAGCCCCAGCATTTT	CASKPGQGNQPQHF
13	TRBV2	TRBJ1-2	-	few	TGTGCCAGCACCGCTTCGGGCCGAGGGGGCTACACCTTC	CASTASGRGGYTF
16	TRBV27	TRBJ1-5	-	-	TGTGCCAGCAGGTCAGCCAGGGAGGGAAGCAATCAGCCCCAGCATTTT	CASRSAREGSNQPQHF
12	TRBV28	TRBJ2-2	-	-	TGTGCCAGCAGTTCTCGTACCGGGGAGCTGTTTTTT	CASSSRTGELFF
15	TRBV2	TRBJ2-2	-	-	TGTGCCAGCAGTTTAGGGGCCGCCCCACGGGGAGAGCTGTTTTTT	CASSLGAAPRGELFF
14	TRBV7-8	TRBJ2-1	TRBD2	-	TGTGCCAGCAGCTCAGCCCTAGCGGTCAATGAGCAGTTCTTC	CASSSALAVNEQFF
13	TRBV5-6	TRBJ1-5	-	few	TGTGCCAGCAGCGCCGGGATCAATCAGCCCCAGCATTTT	CASSAGINQPQHF
14	TRBV6-1	TRBJ2-1	-	-	TGTGCCAGCAGGCTGGACCAGGTTAACAATGAGCAGTTCTTC	CASRLDQVNNEQFF
16	TRBV21-1	TRBJ2-7	-	-	TGTGCCAGCAGCAACCGACACAGGGGGAATAATGTCGAGCAGTACTTC	CASSNRHRGNNVEQYF
13	TRBV5-1	TRBJ1-6	-	-	TGCGCCAGCCAAGAAGAGGGCTACTCACCCCTCCACTTT	CASQEEGYSPLHF
14	TRBV7-9	TRBJ2-3	-	-	TGTGCCAGCAGCTTGGACCATAGCACAGATACGCAGTATTTT	CASSLDHSTDTQYF